This entry lists 22 T cell receptor beta chains sequenced from one sample in a study of T cells in Graves' hyperthyroidism and ophthalmopathy. Amplification targeted TCR beta CDR3 regions from RNA transcripts. Initially, a first-round RT-PCR of the TCR CDR3 employed the HTBI primer set. In TCRdb, the multiplex PCR reads were re-called with MiXCR into one record per CDR3 protein. The table includes under 550,000 distinct CDR3 sequences, about 20% detected once. Sequenced input: blood. The receptors stem from a man between 40 and 49 years old with Graves' ophthalmopathy.

This clonotype was detected many times. The chain carries TRBV12-3 or TRBV12-4 and TRBJ1-1; TRBD1 agrees at 7 bases. This CDR3 has 14 amino acids. Germline trimming cut 7 bases from V and 10 bases from J; bases unmatched to any gene: 15. DNA for the CDR3: TGTGCCAGCAACCGCCCGGGACAGTTCGGTCGAGCTTTCTTT. As protein: CASNRPGQFGRAFF.

This clonotype was observed a handful of times. One end of the junction is discordant with germline, which a read error may explain. The chain joins TRBV2 to TRBJ2-5, with unresolved D. CDR1 SNHLY and CDR2 FYNNEI come from the germline V gene. This CDR3 spans 15 amino acids. The CDR3 reads CASSQTPGLQETQYF. The CDR3 DNA reads as TGCGCCAGCAGCCAAACCCCAGGCTTACAAGAGACCCAGTACTTC.

The genes are TRBV24-1 and TRBJ2-1, with 11 bases aligning to TRBD1. The CDR3 covers 17 residues. Germline V lookup: CDR1 KGHDR, CDR2 SFDVKD. The V and J ends lost 4 bases and 0 bases, in that order; junction bases with no gene match: 4. As DNA, the CDR3 is TGTGCCACCAGTGACCCCGGGACAGGGGGCTCCTACAATGAGCAGTTCTTC. Amino acid sequence: CATSDPGTGGSYNEQFF.

The genes are TRBV3-1 and TRBJ2-2; 7 nucleotides match TRBD2. V lost 4 bases, J lost 6 bases, and 8 bases stayed unmatched. Germline V gene data show CDR1 as LGHDT and CDR2 as YNNKEL (reference sequence). CDR3 size: 15 residues. The CDR3 is CASSPGLLGAGELFF. The CDR3 nucleotides are TGTGCCAGCAGCCCGGGACTACTAGGCGCCGGGGAGCTGTTTTTT.

V gene TRBV11-2 combines with J gene TRBJ2-7; 8 nucleotides agree with TRBD2. This CDR3 has 16 amino acids. Trimming removed 3 bases from V and 4 bases from J; junction bases left unmatched: 11. CDR1 SGHAT and CDR2 FQNNGV come from the germline V gene. In DNA form, the CDR3 reads TGTGCCAGCAGCTTTAGCCCAGAGGCTAGCGGGTACGAGCAGTACTTC. This encodes CASSFSPEASGYEQYF.

This clonotype was seen more than once but under ten times. V and J are TRBV27 and TRBJ2-7; weak D call: TRBD2 (6 bases). The CDR3 contains 12 residues. V gave up 2 bases and J gave up 6 bases, with 8 bases separating them. From germline, CDR1 is MNHEY and CDR2 SMNVEV (reference sequence). This CDR3 is CASSLGGIEQYF. The CDR3 DNA reads as TGTGCCAGCAGTTTAGGGGGGATCGAGCAGTACTTC.

The V and J genes are TRBV19 and TRBJ1-1, with D hard to call. V was clipped by 7 bases and J by 4 bases, with 16 bases between them. Germline V gives CDR1 LNHDA, CDR2 SQIVND (reference sequence). CDR3 length: 14 residues. The CDR3 DNA follows: TGTGCCAGTAAAGTTTCCGGGGTGGGCACTGAAGCTTTCTTT. It yields the protein CASKVSGVGTEAFF. The variable domain in full, completed from reference TRBV19 and TRBJ1-1, reads DGGITQSPKYLFRKEGQNVTLSCEQNLNHDAMYWYRQDPGQGLRLIYYSQIVNDFQKGDIAEGYSVSREKKESFPLTVTSAQKNPTAFYLCASKVSGVGTEAFFGQGTRLTVV.

The J gene is TRBJ2-7, the V gene TRBV20-1, with 7 bases aligning to TRBD2. CDR1 is DFQATT and CDR2 is SNEGSKA in the germline V gene (reference sequence). The V segment lost 3 bases and the J segment 2 bases; nucleotides outside the gene matches: 7. The CDR3 runs to 14 residues. For the CDR3, the DNA is TGCAGTGCTAGGCCGCCTAGCGGAACCTACGAGCAGTACTTC. Translated, it gives CSARPPSGTYEQYF.

This chain uses TRBV29-1 with TRBJ2-3; TRBD2 matches 10 bases. V shed 5 bases, J shed 4 bases, and the junction held 12 bases outside the gene matches. CDR1 and CDR2 from the germline V gene are SQVTM and ANQGSEA. This CDR3 region has 16 residues. CDR3 sequence: CSVRGPSGGAADTQYF. In DNA, the CDR3 is TGCAGCGTTCGGGGACCGAGCGGGGGGGCTGCAGATACGCAGTATTTT.

This clonotype was seen a handful of times. This chain links TRBV29-1 with TRBJ2-4; D is possibly TRBD2 (6 bases). The V and J ends lost 7 bases and 8 bases respectively, with 21 bases between them. The CDR3 is 14 residues long. CDR1 is SQVTM and CDR2 is ANQGSEA in the germline V gene. The CDR3 DNA is TGCAGCGGTCTATCTGGCAACCGCGGGGACATTCAGTACTTC. This gives the protein CSGLSGNRGDIQYF. Full variable domain (rest looked up from reference TRBV29-1 and TRBJ2-4): SAVISQKPSRDICQRGTSLTIQCQVDSQVTMMFWYRQQPGQSLTLIATANQGSEATYESGFVIDKFPISRPNLTFSTLTVSNMSPEDSSIYLCSGLSGNRGDIQYFGAGTRLSVL.

This sequence joins TRBV5-1 and TRBJ1-1; no definite D call. V was trimmed by 1 base and J by 2 bases, leaving 12 bases between them. Per the germline V gene, CDR1 is SGHRS and CDR2 is YFSETQ. CDR3 size: 15 residues. The CDR3 nucleotides read TGCGCCAGCAGCTTGTCGAGGCAGAGAAACACTGAAGCTTTCTTT. It encodes CASSLSRQRNTEAFF.

The table lists this clonotype with a few counts. The chain uses TRBV5-5 and TRBJ1-4; no reliable D call. From germline, CDR1 is SGHKS and CDR2 YYEKEE (reference sequence). Trimming left V 0 bases short and J 5 bases short, with 11 bases between. The CDR3 covers 15 residues. For the CDR3, the DNA is TGTGCCAGCAGCTTGGCCGGCAGCCTGAATGAAAAACTGTTTTTT. Translated, it gives CASSLAGSLNEKLFF.

This clonotype has more than one count but fewer than ten. The gene calls are TRBV20-1 and TRBJ1-2, with D unresolved. Germline-derived CDR1 and CDR2 are DFQATT and SNEGSKA (reference sequence). The ends were cut back, 3 bases at V and 2 bases at J, with 16 bases in the middle. This CDR3 has 15 amino acids. The CDR3 DNA reads as TGCAGTGCTAGCCCCTGGGGAGAGCAGAACTATGGCTACACCTTC. Amino acid sequence: CSASPWGEQNYGYTF.

This chain joins TRBV2 and TRBJ2-1; 14 bases match TRBD2. Germline lookup yields CDR1 SNHLY and CDR2 FYNNEI. V lost 3 bases to trimming and J lost 7 bases; unmatched junction nucleotides: 5. CDR3 length: 16 residues. CDR3: CASSDPGTSGRNEQFF. The CDR3 nucleotides read TGTGCCAGCAGTGATCCGGGGACTAGCGGGAGAAATGAGCAGTTCTTC.

This clonotype turned up a few times. The chain couples TRBV7-9 to TRBJ1-5, with 9 bases matching TRBD1. Losses at the gene ends were 2 bases for V and 2 bases for J; bases not matched to a gene: 10. Germline V lookup: CDR1 SEHNR, CDR2 FQNEAQ (reference sequence). The CDR3 is 18 amino acids. This CDR3 reads CASSLNRGLGQGNQPQHF. The CDR3, as DNA: TGTGCCAGCAGCTTAAACAGGGGGCTAGGTCAGGGCAATCAGCCCCAGCATTTT.

The V call is TRBV7-9, the J call TRBJ2-5, with a weak D call TRBD2 (6 bases). This CDR3 has 14 residues. V lost 5 bases to trimming and J lost 2 bases, with 12 bases between them. CDR1 and CDR2 from the germline V gene are SEHNR and FQNEAQ (reference sequence). CDR3 amino acids: CASSPAGSQETQYF. CDR3 sequence (DNA): TGTGCCAGCAGCCCCGCGGGGTCTCAAGAGACCCAGTACTTC.

In its sample, this clonotype was seen many times. V is TRBV18 and J is TRBJ1-1; D not certain. V was clipped by 2 bases and J by 5 bases, with 6 bases between them. The germline V gene encodes CDR1 KGHSH and CDR2 LQKENI. This CDR3 has 12 residues. The DNA of the CDR3 is TGTGCCAGCTCACCAGGGGTGACTGAAGCTTTCTTT. This gives the protein CASSPGVTEAFF.

V is TRBV5-1 and J is TRBJ2-7, with TRBD1 matching over 12 bases. From germline, CDR1 is SGHRS and CDR2 YFSETQ. The CDR3 has 20 amino acids. V trimming: 4 bases; J trimming: 4 bases; junction bases outside the gene matches: 21. This CDR3 is CASSTPTPGQGAGFPYEQYF. CDR3 in DNA: TGCGCCAGCAGCACACCCACACCGGGACAGGGGGCCGGATTCCCATACGAGCAGTACTTC.

There are many counts of this clonotype. V gene TRBV2 combines with J gene TRBJ2-7; 9 nucleotides line up with TRBD1. The CDR3 length is 17 residues. The trim removed 11 bases at V and 3 bases at J, leaving 20 bases unmatched. Germline V gene sequence: CDR1 SNHLY, CDR2 FYNNEI. The CDR3 DNA is TGTGCCGGTCCCTGGGGACAGGGACCTTGGCTTATCTACGAGCAGTACTTC. Amino acid sequence: CAGPWGQGPWLIYEQYF. Complete variable domain (other parts from reference TRBV2 and TRBJ2-7): EPEVTQTPSHQVTQMGQEVILRCVPISNHLYFYWYRQILGQKVEFLVSFYNNEISEKSEIFDDQFSVERPDGSNFTLKIRSTKLEDSAMYFCAGPWGQGPWLIYEQYFGPGTRLTVT.

In this sample, this clonotype turned up many times. This chain links TRBV3-1 with TRBJ2-7; 11 bases align to TRBD2. The CDR3 spans 15 residues. Germline V gene data show CDR1 as LGHDT and CDR2 as YNNKEL (reference sequence). The V gene end was trimmed by 1 base and the J gene end by 2 bases; junction bases not matched to a gene: 1. CDR3: CASSQATSGTYEQYF. The CDR3 coding sequence is TGTGCCAGCAGCCAAGCGACTAGCGGGACCTACGAGCAGTACTTC.

This clonotype has more than one count but fewer than ten. The chain recombines TRBV14 with TRBJ2-5, with TRBD2 as a possible D gene (6 bases). The CDR3 has 19 residues. Germline assignment: CDR1 SGHDN and CDR2 FVKESK. V lost 3 bases, J lost 7 bases, and 30 bases lay in between. The CDR3 DNA reads TGTGCCAGCAGCCACCCAGTCCCGGGACTCAAGGCTCTCGGCGGGACCCAGTACTTC. The encoded protein is CASSHPVPGLKALGGTQYF.

This clonotype was seen repeatedly, ten times or more. V and J are TRBV12-3 or TRBV12-4 and TRBJ1-1, with D possibly TRBD1 on 6 matching bases. The CDR3 loop spans 12 amino acids. Trimming shortened V by 5 bases and J by 8 bases, and 12 bases separated the two germline ends. The DNA for the CDR3 is TGTGCCAGCAGTACCTGGACAGAAGAAGCTTTCTTT. As protein: CASSTWTEEAFF.